This T cell receptor beta chain was recorded in a study of blood T cell repertoires in COVID-19. Turning to the study itself: COVID-19 samples, acute and convalescent, were from the United States, Italy and Spain. In each case, the material was cDNA or gDNA derived from T cells, B-cell-depleted T cells, or PBMCs.

Germline V CDR1 and CDR2: LNHNV, YYDKDF (reference sequence). Trimming stripped 8 bases from V and 7 bases from J, with 17 bases between. This CDR3 is built from 13 residues. Study processing details: Using reference gene primer amplification, nucleated cell counts were estimated. This table comes from immunoSEQ multiplex PCR, and its TCRdb copy is limited to in-frame clones, with some not included. Clonal size and the V and J genes are those of that table, whereas D and trimming came from the DNA. The table includes around 140,000 clones, 84% detected once. The clonotype originates from a man aged 25-40 years with COVID-19, enrolled during active disease. This chain joins TRBV15 and TRBJ1-1; no reliable D call. The material sequenced was peripheral blood. As DNA, the CDR3 is TGTGCCACCTCTGAAGGGAGGGTCGATGAAGCTTTCTTT. Its protein is CATSEGRVDEAFF.